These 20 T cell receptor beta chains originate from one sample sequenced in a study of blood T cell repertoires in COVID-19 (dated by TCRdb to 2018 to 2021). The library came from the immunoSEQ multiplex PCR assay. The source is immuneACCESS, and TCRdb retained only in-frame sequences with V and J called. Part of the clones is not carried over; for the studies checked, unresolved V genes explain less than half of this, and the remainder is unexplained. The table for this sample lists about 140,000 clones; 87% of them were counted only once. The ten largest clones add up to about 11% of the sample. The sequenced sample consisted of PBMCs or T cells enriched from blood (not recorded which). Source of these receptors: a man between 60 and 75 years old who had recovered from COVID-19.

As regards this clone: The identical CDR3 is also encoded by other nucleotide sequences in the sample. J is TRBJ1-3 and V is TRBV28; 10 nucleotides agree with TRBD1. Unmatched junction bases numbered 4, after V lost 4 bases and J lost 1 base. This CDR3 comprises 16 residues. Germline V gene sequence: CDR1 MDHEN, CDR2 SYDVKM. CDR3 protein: CASSSPGQGSGNTIYF. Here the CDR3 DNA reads TGTGCCAGCAGTTCTCCGGGACAGGGGTCTGGAAACACCATATATTTT.

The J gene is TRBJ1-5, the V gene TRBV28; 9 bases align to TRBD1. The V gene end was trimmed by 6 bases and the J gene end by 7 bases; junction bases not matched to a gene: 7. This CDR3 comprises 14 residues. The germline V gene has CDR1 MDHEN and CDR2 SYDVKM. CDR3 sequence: CASRGTGWSQPQHF. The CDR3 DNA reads TGTGCCAGCAGAGGGACAGGGTGGTCACAGCCCCAGCATTTT.

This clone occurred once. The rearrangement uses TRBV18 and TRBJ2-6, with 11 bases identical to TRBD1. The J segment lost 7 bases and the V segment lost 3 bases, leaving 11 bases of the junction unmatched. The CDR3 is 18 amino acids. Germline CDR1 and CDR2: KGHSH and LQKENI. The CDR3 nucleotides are TGTGCCAGCTCACCCGTCGGACAGGGGGCAGGTGGTGCCAACGTCCTGACTTTC. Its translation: CASSPVGQGAGGANVLTF. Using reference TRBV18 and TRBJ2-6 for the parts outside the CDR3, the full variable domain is NAGVMQNPRHLVRRRGQEARLRCSPMKGHSHVYWYRQLPEEGLKFMVYLQKENIIDESGMPKERFSAEFPKEGPSILRIQQVVRGDSAAYFCASSPVGQGAGGANVLTFGAGSRLTVL.

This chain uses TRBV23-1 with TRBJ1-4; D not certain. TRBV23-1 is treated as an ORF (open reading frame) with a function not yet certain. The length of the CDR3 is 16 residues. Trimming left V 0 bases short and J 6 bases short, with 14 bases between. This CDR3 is CASSQSPQTLDEKLFF. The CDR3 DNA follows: TGCGCCAGCAGTCAATCTCCACAGACCTTGGATGAAAAACTGTTTTTT.

The DNA for the CDR3 is TGTGCCAGCAGCTTGGGGGGTGTGGCAGTCCAAGCGTTCTCCTACGAGCAGTACTTC. Translation gives CASSLGGVAVQAFSYEQYF. The genes are TRBV7-4 and TRBJ2-7; possible D gene TRBD2, 6 bases. The length of the CDR3 is 19 residues. Germline CDR1 and CDR2: SGHVT and SQSDAQ. Trimming pared 3 bases from V and 0 bases from J, leaving 24 bases between. The entire variable domain, with the rest obtained from reference TRBV7-4 and TRBJ2-7, is as follows: GAGVSQSPRYKVAKRGRDVALRCDSISGHVTLYWYRQTLGQGSEVLTYSQSDAQRDKSGRPSGRFSAERPERSVSTLKIQRTEQGDSAVYLCASSLGGVAVQAFSYEQYFGPGTRLTVT.

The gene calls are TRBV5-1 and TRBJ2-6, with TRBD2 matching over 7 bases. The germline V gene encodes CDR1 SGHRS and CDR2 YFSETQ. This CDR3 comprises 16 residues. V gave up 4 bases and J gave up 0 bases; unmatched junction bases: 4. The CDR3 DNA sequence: TGCGCCAGCAGCCGGGGGGTTTCCTCTGGGGCCAACGTCCTGACTTTC. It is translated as CASSRGVSSGANVLTF. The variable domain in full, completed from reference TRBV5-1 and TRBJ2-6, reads KAGVTQTPRYLIKTRGQQVTLSCSPISGHRSVSWYQQTPGQGLQFLFEYFSETQRNKGNFPGRFSGRQFSNSRSEMNVSTLELGDSALYLCASSRGVSSGANVLTFGAGSRLTVL.

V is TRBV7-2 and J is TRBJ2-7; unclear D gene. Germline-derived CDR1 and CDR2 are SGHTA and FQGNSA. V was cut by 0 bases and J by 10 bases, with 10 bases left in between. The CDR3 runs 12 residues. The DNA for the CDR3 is TGTGCCAGCAGCTTAGCGCGGTACTTCCAGTACTTC. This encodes CASSLARYFQYF.

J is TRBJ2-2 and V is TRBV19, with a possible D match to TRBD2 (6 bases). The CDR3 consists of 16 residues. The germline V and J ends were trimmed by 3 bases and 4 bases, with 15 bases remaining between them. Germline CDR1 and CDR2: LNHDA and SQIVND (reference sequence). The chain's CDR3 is CASSILGRRFTGELFF. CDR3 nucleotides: TGTGCCAGTAGTATTTTAGGGAGGAGATTCACCGGGGAGCTGTTTTTT.

For the CDR3, the DNA is TGTGCCAGCAGCCGGACAGGGGGCAGTGAAGCTTTCTTT. Protein: CASSRTGGSEAFF. The V call is TRBV11-2, the J call TRBJ1-1, with TRBD1 matching 11 bases. The CDR3 consists of 13 residues. CDR1 is SGHAT and CDR2 is FQNNGV in the germline V gene. V was clipped by 5 bases and J by 7 bases; unmatched bases: 3.

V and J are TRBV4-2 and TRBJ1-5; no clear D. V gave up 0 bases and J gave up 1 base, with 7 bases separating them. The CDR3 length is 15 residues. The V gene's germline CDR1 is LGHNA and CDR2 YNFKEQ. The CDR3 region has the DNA TGTGCCAGCAGCCAAGAGCGGGAGAGCAATCAGCCCCAGCATTTT. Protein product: CASSQERESNQPQHF.

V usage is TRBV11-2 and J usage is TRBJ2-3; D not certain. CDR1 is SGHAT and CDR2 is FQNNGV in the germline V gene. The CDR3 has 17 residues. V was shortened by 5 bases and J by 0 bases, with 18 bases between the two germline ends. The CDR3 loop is CASSPRTVTSSTDTQYF. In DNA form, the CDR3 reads TGTGCCAGCAGCCCTCGTACCGTAACTTCTAGCACAGATACGCAGTATTTT.

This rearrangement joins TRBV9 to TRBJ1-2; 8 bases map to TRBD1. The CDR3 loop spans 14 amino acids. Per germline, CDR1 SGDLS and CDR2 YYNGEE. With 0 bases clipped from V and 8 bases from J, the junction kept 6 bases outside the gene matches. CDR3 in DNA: TGTGCCAGCAGCGTAGACAGGGGGTTGAGGGGCTACACCTTC. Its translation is CASSVDRGLRGYTF.

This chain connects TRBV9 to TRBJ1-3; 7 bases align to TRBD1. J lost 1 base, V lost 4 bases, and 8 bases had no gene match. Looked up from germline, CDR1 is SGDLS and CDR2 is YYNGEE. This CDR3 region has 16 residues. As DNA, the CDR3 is TGTGCCAGCAGCCGACGGGACAGAGTATCTGGAAACACCATATATTTT. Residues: CASSRRDRVSGNTIYF.

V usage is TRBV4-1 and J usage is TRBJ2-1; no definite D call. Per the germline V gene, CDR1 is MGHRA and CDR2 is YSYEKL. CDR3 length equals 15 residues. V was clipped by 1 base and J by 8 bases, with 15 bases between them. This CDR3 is CASSQAGLPLDEQFF. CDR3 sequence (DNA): TGCGCCAGCAGCCAAGCGGGTCTACCTCTCGATGAGCAGTTCTTC.

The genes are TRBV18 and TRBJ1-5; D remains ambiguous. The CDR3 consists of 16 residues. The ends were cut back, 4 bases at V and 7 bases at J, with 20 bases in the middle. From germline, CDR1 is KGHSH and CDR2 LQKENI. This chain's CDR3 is CASSQGRMGVGQPQHF. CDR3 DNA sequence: TGTGCCAGCTCACAAGGCAGAATGGGAGTAGGGCAGCCCCAGCATTTT.

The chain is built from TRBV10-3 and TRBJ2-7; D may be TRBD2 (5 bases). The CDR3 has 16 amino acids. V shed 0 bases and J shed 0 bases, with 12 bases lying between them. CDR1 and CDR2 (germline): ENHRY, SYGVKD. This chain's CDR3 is CAISESREISSYEQYF. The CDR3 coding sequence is TGTGCCATCAGTGAGTCACGGGAAATTAGCTCCTACGAGCAGTACTTC.

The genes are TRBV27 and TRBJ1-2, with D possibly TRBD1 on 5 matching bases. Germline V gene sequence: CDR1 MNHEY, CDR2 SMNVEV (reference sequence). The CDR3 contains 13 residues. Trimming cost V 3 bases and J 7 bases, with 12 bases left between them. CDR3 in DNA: TGTGCCAGCAGTTTGCGGGGAGGGGTTGGCTACACCTTC. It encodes CASSLRGGVGYTF.

The DNA of the CDR3 is TGTGCCAGTTCGCGGGGGGCCCAGGGGAGAGGTACCGGGGAGCTGTTTTTT. Encoded protein: CASSRGAQGRGTGELFF. The rearrangement joins TRBV19 to TRBJ2-2; 8 nucleotides line up with TRBD2. This CDR3 comprises 17 residues. Germline V lookup: CDR1 LNHDA, CDR2 SQIVND (reference sequence). V trimming: 8 bases; J trimming: 5 bases; junction bases outside the gene matches: 16.

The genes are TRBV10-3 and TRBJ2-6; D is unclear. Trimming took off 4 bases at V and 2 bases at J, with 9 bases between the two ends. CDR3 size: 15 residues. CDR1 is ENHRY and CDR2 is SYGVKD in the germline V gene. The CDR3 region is CAISVNSPGANVLTF. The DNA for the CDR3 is TGTGCCATCAGTGTAAACTCCCCTGGGGCCAACGTCCTGACTTTC.

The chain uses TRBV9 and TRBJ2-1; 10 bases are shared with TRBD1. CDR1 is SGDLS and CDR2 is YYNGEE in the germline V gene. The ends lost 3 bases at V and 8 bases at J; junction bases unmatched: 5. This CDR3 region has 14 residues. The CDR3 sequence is CASSGWDRGYEQFF. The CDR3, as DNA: TGTGCCAGCAGCGGATGGGACAGGGGTTATGAGCAGTTCTTC.